This T cell receptor beta chain came from a study of T-cell reconstitution after alpha-beta-depleted transplantation in children. With 5 bases removed from V and 2 bases from J, the gap between germline ends came to 14 bases. The CDR3 has 15 residues. Germline values: CDR1 MGHDK, CDR2 SYGVNS. Unique molecular identifiers featured in how the TCRbeta library was prepared. TCRdb called the PCR reads again in MiXCR, with one record for every CDR3 protein. The sample includes about 980,000 distinct CDR3 sequences, less than 30% of them seen just once. As regards this clonotype: Its antigen is still unknown.

Findings and limits, study-wide: There were reportedly several hundred expanded graft clones from which alpha-beta T cells came about two months after transplant.

Here the sequenced sample was PBMCs, mostly from graft donor cells, taken 360 days after TCRalphabeta/CD19-depleted stem cell transplant. The chain is built from TRBV25-1 and TRBJ2-3; no definite D call. The clonotype comes from a boy younger than two who had a stem cell transplant for SCID, so the T cells may come from the graft donor. As DNA, the CDR3 is TGTGCCAGCAGTCCCCCGACGGCTTACACAGATACGCAGTATTTT. Its translation is CASSPPTAYTDTQYF.